This TCR beta chain is drawn from a study of neoadjuvant anti-PD-1 for oral cavity cancer. The wider study: Non-progressing patients received a fourth nivolumab dose near day 43, then surgery on days 50-56. Study-wide results and caveats: Pretreatment Treg/Th17 ratio correlated inversely with post-treatment tumor clonality.

Generated by immunoSEQ multiplex PCR, the TCRdb table keeps only in-frame clones and is missing some. Among tens of thousands of clones listed, over 70% were seen once. This CDR3 is built from 16 residues. CDR1 MGHRA and CDR2 YSYEKL come from the germline V gene. Trimming took off 0 bases at V and 6 bases at J, with 15 bases between the two ends. On this clone: Its matching antigen is unknown.

The chain is built from TRBV4-1 and TRBJ2-1; weak D call: TRBD2 (6 bases). The sequences come from PBMCs, collected before nivolumab (anti-PD-1) treatment. The clonotype originates from a person aged 35-80 years with oral cavity squamous cell carcinoma. The CDR3 sequence: CASSQDHGLITNEQFF. The CDR3 DNA reads as TGCGCCAGCAGCCAAGATCATGGACTAATTACCAATGAGCAGTTCTTC.